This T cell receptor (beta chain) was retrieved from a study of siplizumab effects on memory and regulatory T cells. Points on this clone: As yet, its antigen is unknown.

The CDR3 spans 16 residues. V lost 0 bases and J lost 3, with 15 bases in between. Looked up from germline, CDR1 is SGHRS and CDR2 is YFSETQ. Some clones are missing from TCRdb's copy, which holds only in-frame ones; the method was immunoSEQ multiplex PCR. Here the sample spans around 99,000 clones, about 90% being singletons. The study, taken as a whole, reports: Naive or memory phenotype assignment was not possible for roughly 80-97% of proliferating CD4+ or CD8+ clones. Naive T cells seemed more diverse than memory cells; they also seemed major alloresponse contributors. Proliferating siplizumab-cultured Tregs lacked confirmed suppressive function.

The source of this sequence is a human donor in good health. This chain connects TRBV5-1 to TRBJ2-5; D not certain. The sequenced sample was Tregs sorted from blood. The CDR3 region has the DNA TGCGCCAGCAGCTTGGCAGGAAGGGTCGATAAAGAGACCCAGTACTTC. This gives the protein CASSLAGRVDKETQYF.